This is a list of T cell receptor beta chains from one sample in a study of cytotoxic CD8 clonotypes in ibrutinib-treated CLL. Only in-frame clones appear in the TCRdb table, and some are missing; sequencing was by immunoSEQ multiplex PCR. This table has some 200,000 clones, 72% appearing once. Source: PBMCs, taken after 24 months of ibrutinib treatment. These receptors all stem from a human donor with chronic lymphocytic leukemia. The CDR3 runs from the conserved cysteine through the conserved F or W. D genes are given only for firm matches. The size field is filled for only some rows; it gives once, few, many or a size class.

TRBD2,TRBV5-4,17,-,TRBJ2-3,CASSFNPILAGEDTQYF
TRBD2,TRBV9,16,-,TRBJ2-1,CASSDILAGGPDEQFF
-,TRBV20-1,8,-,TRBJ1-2,CSATGYTF
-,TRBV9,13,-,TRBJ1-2,CASSVEPGYGYTF
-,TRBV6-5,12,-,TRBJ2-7,CASRALNYEQYF
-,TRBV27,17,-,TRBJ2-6,CASSPHQRGSGANVLTF
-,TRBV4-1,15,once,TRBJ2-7,CASSPRASATYEQYF
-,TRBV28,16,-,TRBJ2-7,CASSLSGGKSSYEQYF
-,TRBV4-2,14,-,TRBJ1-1,CASSQPGSRTEAFF
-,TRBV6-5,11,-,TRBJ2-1,CASSAYNEQFF
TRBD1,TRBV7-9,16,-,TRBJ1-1,CASSLGGGVFGVEAFF
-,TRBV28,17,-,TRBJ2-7,CASSLLRGPGSGYEQYF
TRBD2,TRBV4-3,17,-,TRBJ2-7,CASSQDPSGRAFYEQYF
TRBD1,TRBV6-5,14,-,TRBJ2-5,CASSYGDREETQYF
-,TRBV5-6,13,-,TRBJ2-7,CASSPGTPYEQYF
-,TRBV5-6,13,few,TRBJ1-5,CASSVYSNQPQHF
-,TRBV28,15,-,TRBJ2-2,CASSSGPGSTGELFF
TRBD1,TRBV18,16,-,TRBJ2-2,CASSPTADRSTGELFF
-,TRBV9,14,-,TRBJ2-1,CASSVGGAVDEQFF
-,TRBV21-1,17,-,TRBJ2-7,CASSKVGTSGPYYEQYF
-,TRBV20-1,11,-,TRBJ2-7,CSATLDPSQYF
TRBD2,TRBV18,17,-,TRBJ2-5,CASSPRRAGGYQETQYF
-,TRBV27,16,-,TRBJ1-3,CASSLSHPGYGNTIYF
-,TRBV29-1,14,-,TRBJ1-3,CSVEVRGRGNTIYF
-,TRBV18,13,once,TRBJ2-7,CASSPQHTYEQYF
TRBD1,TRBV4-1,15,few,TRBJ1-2,CASSQAPGGDYGYTF
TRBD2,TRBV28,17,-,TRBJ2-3,CASLEYRLAGGPDTQYF
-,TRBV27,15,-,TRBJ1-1,CASSFLRTRNTEAFF
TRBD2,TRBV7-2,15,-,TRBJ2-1,CASSLVSSGRGEQFF
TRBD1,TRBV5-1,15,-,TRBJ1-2,CASSSLGTADYGYTF
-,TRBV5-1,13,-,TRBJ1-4,CASSPEGYEKLFF
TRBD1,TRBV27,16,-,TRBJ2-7,CASSARPGQGRYEQYF
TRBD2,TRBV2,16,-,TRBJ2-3,CASSWMGLAEGDTQYF
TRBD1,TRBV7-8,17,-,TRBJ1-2,CASSRKRGGSLVNGYTF
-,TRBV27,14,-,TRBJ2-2,CASSLSLMTGKLFF
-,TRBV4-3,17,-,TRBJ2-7,CASSQDLGGEVPYEQYF
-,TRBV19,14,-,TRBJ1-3,CASRARGSGNTIYF
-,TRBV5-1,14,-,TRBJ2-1,CASSLTSPIDEQFF
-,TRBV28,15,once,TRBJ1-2,CASSRLSSYDWGYTF
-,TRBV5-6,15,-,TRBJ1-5,CASSVNAQVNQPQHF
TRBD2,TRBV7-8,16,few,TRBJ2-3,CASSLWTSGSTDTQYF
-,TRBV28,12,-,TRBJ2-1,CASSLYNREQFF
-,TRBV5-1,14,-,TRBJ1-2,CASSFESLNYGYTF
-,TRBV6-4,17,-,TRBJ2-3,CASSPPGAVECTDTQYF
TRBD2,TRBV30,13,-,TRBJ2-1,CAWSAGTSVEQFF
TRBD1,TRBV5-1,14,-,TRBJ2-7,CASRTTGGGYEQYF
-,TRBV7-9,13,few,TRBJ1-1,CASKFDGYTEAFF
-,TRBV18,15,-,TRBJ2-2,CASSRVGGDTGELFF